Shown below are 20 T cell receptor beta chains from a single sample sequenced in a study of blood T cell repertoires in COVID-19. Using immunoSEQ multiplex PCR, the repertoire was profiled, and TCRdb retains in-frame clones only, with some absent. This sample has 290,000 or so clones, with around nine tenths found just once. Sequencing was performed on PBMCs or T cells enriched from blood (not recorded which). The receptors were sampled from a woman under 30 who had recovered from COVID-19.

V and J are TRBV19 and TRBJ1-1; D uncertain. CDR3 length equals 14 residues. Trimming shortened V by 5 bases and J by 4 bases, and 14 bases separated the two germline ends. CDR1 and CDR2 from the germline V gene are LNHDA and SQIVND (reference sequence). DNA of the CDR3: TGTGCCAGTAGTCTTCTGGAGGGCCGCACTGAAGCTTTCTTT. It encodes CASSLLEGRTEAFF.

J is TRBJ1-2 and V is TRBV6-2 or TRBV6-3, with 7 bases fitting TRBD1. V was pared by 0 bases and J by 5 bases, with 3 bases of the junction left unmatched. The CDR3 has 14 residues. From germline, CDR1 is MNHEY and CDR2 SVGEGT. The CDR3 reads CASSYSPGGYGYTF. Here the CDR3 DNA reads TGTGCCAGCAGTTACTCGCCAGGGGGGTATGGCTACACCTTC.

CDR3: CASREGLAGGLVDTQYF. DNA for the CDR3: TGTGCCAGCAGAGAAGGCCTAGCGGGGGGGCTTGTAGATACGCAGTATTTT. The chain recombines TRBV7-2 with TRBJ2-3, with TRBD2 identical over 12 bases. V lost 6 bases to trimming and J lost 5 bases; unmatched junction nucleotides: 12. The CDR3 length is 17 residues. Germline CDR1 is SGHTA and CDR2 is FQGNSA.

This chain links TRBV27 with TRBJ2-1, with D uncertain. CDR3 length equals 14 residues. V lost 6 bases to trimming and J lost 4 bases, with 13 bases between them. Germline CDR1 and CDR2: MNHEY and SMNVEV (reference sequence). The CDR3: CASRILGLYNEQFF. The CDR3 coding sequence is TGTGCCAGCAGAATACTGGGCCTATACAATGAGCAGTTCTTC.

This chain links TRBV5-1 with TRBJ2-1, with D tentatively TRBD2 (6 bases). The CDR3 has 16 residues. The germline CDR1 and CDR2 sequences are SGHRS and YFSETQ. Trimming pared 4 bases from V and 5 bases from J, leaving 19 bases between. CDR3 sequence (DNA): TGCGCCAGCAGCATCCTTCTAGCGCACCTCCACAATGAGCAGTTCTTC. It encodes CASSILLAHLHNEQFF.

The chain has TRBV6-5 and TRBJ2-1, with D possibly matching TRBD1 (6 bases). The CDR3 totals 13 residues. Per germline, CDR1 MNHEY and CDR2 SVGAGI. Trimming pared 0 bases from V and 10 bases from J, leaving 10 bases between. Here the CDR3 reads CASSYSAQGEQFF. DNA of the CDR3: TGTGCCAGCAGTTACTCGGCCCAGGGGGAGCAGTTCTTC.

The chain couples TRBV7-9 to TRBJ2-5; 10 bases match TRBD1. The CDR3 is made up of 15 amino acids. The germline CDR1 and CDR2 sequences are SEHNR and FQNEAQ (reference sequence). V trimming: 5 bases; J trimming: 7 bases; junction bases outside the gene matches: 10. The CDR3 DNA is TGTGCCAGCAGCGCCCGGGACAGGGGATCGGGGACCCAGTACTTC. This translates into CASSARDRGSGTQYF.

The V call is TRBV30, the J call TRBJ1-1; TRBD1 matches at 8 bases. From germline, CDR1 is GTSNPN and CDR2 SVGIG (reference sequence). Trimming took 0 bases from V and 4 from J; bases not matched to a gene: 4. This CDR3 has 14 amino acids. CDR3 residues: CAWSVEDRVTEAFF. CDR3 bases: TGTGCCTGGAGTGTTGAGGACAGGGTCACTGAAGCTTTCTTT.

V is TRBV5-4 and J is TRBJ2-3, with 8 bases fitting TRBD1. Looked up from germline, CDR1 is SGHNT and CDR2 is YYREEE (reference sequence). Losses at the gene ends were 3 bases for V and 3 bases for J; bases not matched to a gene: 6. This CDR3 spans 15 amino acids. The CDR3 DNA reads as TGTGCCAGCAGCTCAGGGGGCTGGGGGACAGATACGCAGTATTTT. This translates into CASSSGGWGTDTQYF.

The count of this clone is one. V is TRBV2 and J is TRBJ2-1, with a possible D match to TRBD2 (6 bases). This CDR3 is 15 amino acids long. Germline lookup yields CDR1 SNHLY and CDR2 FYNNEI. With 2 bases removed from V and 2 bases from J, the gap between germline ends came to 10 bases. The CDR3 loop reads CASSETLAAYNEQFF. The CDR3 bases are TGTGCCAGCAGTGAAACCTTAGCGGCCTACAATGAGCAGTTCTTC. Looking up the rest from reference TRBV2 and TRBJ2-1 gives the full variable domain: EPEVTQTPSHQVTQMGQEVILRCVPISNHLYFYWYRQILGQKVEFLVSFYNNEISEKSEIFDDQFSVERPDGSNFTLKIRSTKLEDSAMYFCASSETLAAYNEQFFGPGTRLTVL.

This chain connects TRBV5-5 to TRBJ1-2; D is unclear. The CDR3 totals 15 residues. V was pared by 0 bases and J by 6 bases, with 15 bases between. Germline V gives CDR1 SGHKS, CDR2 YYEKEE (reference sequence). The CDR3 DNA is TGTGCCAGCAGCTTGGAATGGGGAGGAACTGATGGCTACACCTTC. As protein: CASSLEWGGTDGYTF.

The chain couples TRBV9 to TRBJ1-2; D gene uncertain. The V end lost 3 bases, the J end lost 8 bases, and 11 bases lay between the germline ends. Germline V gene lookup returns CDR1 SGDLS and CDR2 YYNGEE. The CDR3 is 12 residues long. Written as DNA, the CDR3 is TGTGCCAGCAGCGGTGATTCGGTAGGCTACACCTTC. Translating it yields CASSGDSVGYTF.

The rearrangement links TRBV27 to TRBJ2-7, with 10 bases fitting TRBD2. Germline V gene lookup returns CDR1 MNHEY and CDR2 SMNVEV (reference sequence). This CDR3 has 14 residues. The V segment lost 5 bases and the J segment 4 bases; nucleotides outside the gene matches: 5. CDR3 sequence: CASSRTSGVYEQYF. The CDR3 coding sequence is TGTGCCAGCAGTCGAACTAGCGGGGTTTACGAGCAGTACTTC.

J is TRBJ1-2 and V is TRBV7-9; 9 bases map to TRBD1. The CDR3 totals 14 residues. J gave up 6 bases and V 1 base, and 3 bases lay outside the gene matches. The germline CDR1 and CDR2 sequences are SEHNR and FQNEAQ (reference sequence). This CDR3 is CASSLDRGRDGYTF. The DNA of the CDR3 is TGTGCCAGCAGCTTAGACAGGGGGCGAGATGGCTACACCTTC.

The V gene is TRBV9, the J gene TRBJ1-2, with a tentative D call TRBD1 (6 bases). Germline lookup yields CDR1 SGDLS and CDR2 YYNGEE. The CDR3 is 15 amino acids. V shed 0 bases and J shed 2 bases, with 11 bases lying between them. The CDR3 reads CASSVGRTGNYGYTF. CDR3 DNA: TGTGCCAGCAGCGTAGGAAGAACAGGGAACTATGGCTACACCTTC.

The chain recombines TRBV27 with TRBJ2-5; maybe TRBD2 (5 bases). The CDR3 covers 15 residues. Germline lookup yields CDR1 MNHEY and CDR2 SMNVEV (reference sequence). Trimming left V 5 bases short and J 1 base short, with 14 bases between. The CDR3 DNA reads TGTGCCAGCAGTACTCAACTAGGTCGCCAAGAGACCCAGTACTTC. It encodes CASSTQLGRQETQYF.

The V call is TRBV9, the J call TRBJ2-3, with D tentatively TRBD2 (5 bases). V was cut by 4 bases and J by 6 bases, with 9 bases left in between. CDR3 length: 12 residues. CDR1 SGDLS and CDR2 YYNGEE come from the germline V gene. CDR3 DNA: TGTGCCAGCAGCTTCGGCGGGGATACGCAGTATTTT. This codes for CASSFGGDTQYF.

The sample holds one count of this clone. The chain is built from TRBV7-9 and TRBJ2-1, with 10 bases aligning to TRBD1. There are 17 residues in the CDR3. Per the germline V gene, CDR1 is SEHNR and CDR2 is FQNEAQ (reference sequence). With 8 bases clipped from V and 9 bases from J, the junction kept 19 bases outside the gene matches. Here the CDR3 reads CASLDTSGTGVFGEQFF. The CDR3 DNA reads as TGTGCCAGCTTAGATACCTCTGGGACAGGGGTTTTCGGTGAGCAGTTCTTC. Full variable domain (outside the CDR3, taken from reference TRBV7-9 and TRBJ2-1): DTGVSQNPRHKITKRGQNVTFRCDPISEHNRLYWYRQTLGQGPEFLTYFQNEAQLEKSRLLSDRFSAERPKGSFSTLEIQRTEQGDSAMYLCASLDTSGTGVFGEQFFGPGTRLTVL.

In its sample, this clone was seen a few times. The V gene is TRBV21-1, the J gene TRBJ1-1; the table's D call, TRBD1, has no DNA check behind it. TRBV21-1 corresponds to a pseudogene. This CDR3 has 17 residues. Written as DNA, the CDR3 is TGTGCCAGCAGCAAAGGGGACAGGGCCCCGAGGAGGACTGAAGCTTTCTTT. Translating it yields CASSKGDRAPRRTEAFF.

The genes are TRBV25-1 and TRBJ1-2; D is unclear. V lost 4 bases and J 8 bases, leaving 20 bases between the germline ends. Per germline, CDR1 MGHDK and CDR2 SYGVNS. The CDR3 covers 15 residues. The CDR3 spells CASSAPGSSLEGYTF. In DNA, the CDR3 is TGTGCCAGCAGTGCCCCCGGGTCCTCCCTGGAGGGCTACACCTTC.